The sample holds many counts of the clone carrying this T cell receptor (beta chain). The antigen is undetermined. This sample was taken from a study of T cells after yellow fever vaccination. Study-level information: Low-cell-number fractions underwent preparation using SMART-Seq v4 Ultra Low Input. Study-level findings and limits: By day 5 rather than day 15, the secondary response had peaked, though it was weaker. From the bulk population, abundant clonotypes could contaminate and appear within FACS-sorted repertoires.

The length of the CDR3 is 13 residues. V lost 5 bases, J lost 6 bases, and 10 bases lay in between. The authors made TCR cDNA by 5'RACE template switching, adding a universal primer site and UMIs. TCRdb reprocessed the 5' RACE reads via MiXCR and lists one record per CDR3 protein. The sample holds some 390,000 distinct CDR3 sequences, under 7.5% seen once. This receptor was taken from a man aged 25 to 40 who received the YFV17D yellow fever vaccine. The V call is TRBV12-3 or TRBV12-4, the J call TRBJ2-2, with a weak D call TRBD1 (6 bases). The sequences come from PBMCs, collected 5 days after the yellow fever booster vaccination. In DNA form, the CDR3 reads TGTGCCAGCAGTCGACAGGTACCCGGGGAGCTGTTTTTT. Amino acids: CASSRQVPGELFF.